Listed below are T cell receptor beta chains from one sample, sequenced in a study of T cells expressing NK-cell markers. TCRdb re-called the 5' RACE reads; every CDR3 protein appears as one record, without DNA. The repertoire table contains approximately 460,000 distinct CDR3 sequences. Sample: blood T cells: a sorted CD56 or NKG2C T cell subset, CD4+ or CD8+ T cells, or bulk PBMC T cells (not recorded which). These receptors originate from a woman aged 18 to 75 in good health. Both conserved end residues are part of each CDR3. Fields, in order: J gene, V gene, CDR3 protein.

TRBJ1-1	TRBV7-3	CASSLSGQGGEAFF
TRBJ2-1	TRBV6-2/TRBV6-3	CASINGAGPHNEQFF
TRBJ2-5	TRBV7-9	CASSLLAGVRETQYF
TRBJ2-5	TRBV7-2	CASSLRPVRQETQYF
TRBJ2-2	TRBV2	CATGTVLNTGELFF
TRBJ2-1	TRBV7-9	CASSPGTGVYNEQFF
TRBJ2-3	TRBV20-1	CSASRAGVSDTQYF
TRBJ2-5	TRBV2	CASGGDYQETQYF
TRBJ2-2	TRBV5-6	CASSPTNPPETNTGELFF
TRBJ2-1	TRBV7-9	CASSSWIEPNEQFF
TRBJ2-4	TRBV4-3	CASRQTRGGNIQYF
TRBJ1-1	TRBV20-1	CSADSGTVLGEAFF
TRBJ2-5	TRBV12-3/TRBV12-4	CASSLGSISAGRRGETQYF
TRBJ2-3	TRBV11-2	CASSLDLAGGPDTQYF
TRBJ2-5	TRBV12-3/TRBV12-4	CASKTSGGSETQYF
TRBJ1-1	TRBV5-1	CASSLRDTTLNTEAFF
TRBJ1-6	TRBV20-1	CSAIRPNSPLHF
TRBJ1-1	TRBV7-3	CASRREGTGNTEAFF
TRBJ1-5	TRBV5-1	CASSSGTEGQPQHF
TRBJ2-1	TRBV4-3	CASSLNSDGNEQFF
TRBJ1-1	TRBV5-6	CASSLGSGGYTEAFF
TRBJ2-2	TRBV20-1	CSAPPERGGPDTGELFF
TRBJ1-2	TRBV20-1	CSAVKSYGYTF
TRBJ1-2	TRBV9	CASSGVLIGYTF
TRBJ2-1	TRBV4-3	CASSLAEDSYNEQFF
TRBJ2-1	TRBV7-6	CASSSYPPGSYGNEQFF
TRBJ2-2	TRBV12-3/TRBV12-4	CASRPRRPGELFF
TRBJ2-1	TRBV20-1	CSAALTSGSYNEQFF
TRBJ2-7	TRBV5-1	CASSETGAAYEQYF
TRBJ2-7	TRBV15	CATSERESTYEQYF
TRBJ2-3	TRBV20-1	CSARDLGQGRTDTQYF
TRBJ2-3	TRBV6-2/TRBV6-3	CASSYSILARDTQYF
TRBJ2-1	TRBV10-3	CAISEGQRGGVEQFF
TRBJ2-6	TRBV23-1	CASSHLPHSGANVLTF
TRBJ1-1	TRBV12-2	CASRLARGAFF
TRBJ1-5	TRBV19	CASSIAGTGNQPQHF
TRBJ2-3	TRBV9	CASSVGSGGRSGPTDTQYF
TRBJ2-1	TRBV7-3	CASSLTGSGYYNEQFF
TRBJ2-3	TRBV9	CASSVALAGGADTQYF
TRBJ1-1	TRBV11-1	CASKEDGVWNTEAFF
TRBJ2-6	TRBV12-3/TRBV12-4	CASRQLSGANVLTF
TRBJ2-1	TRBV20-1	CSARSPGLAGGGNEQFF
TRBJ1-5	TRBV20-1	CSAEGGPNQPQHF
TRBJ2-3	TRBV29-1	CSAWTGDDDTQYF
TRBJ2-1	TRBV20-1	CSARGRSGTYNEQFF
TRBJ1-2	TRBV20-1	CSAPRAGSFGYTF